This TCR beta chain was recorded in a study of T cells after yellow fever vaccination. Study findings and constraints: Researchers noted that a small share of clonotypes showed up in both CD4 and CD8 compartments. Post-booster repertoires contained most primary-vaccination clones again (about 95% CD4, 88% CD8).

TCRdb recomputed calls from the 5' RACE reads with MiXCR, one row per CDR3 protein. Of 250,000 to 400,000 distinct CDR3 sequences listed, over 3.5% were seen once; the top ten hold around 25%. On this clonotype itself: The antigen is unknown.

V was pared by 7 bases and J by 3 bases, with 11 bases between. From germline, CDR1 is MNHEY and CDR2 SVGAGI. This CDR3 comprises 13 residues. The sequence was collected from a man younger than 30 who received the YFV17D yellow fever vaccine. The chain uses TRBV6-5 and TRBJ2-3; D is undetermined. Material: PBMCs, obtained 5 days after the yellow fever booster vaccination. CDR3 loop: CASKGVGTDTQYF. The CDR3 region has the DNA TGTGCCAGCAAGGGTGTGGGGACAGATACGCAGTATTTT.